A selection of T cell receptor beta chains follows, all from one sample in a study of T cell changes during pregnancy in multiple sclerosis. Only in-frame clones appear in the TCRdb table, and some are missing; sequencing was by immunoSEQ multiplex PCR. The table has around 99,000 clones, 85% to 95% seen once. The specimen comprised peripheral blood, sampled in the third trimester of pregnancy. The receptor set was obtained from a female donor in good health, enrolled as a control in a pregnancy study. The CDR3 runs from the conserved cysteine through the conserved F or W. Each record gives: CDR3 length, J gene, clone size, D gene, V gene, CDR3 DNA, CDR3 protein. A D gene is named only where the DNA matches it firmly. Not every row has a clone size; where given, it reads once, few, many or a size class.

>12|TRBJ1-2|NA|NA|TRBV5-4
TGTGCCAGCAGCTTGGAGGGGGAGGGCTACACCTTC
CASSLEGEGYTF
>13|TRBJ2-2|NA|NA|TRBV15
TGTGCCACCAGCAGAGATCCGTCCGGGGAGCTGTTTTTT
CATSRDPSGELFF
>14|TRBJ1-2|NA|TRBD1|TRBV11-2
TGTGCCAGCAGCTGGGGGACAGCGAACTATGGCTACACCTTC
CASSWGTANYGYTF
>16|TRBJ2-7|once|TRBD1|TRBV4-1
TGCGCCAGCAGCCAACGTCCGGGACAGGGGTTAGACGAGCAGTACTTC
CASSQRPGQGLDEQYF
>18|TRBJ2-7|NA|TRBD2|TRBV7-3
TGTGCCAGGGTCATGAGCTGTTCTAGCGGGGTTCCTGCCCACGAGCAGTACTTC
CARVMSCSSGVPAHEQYF
>13|TRBJ1-5|NA|NA|TRBV7-2
TGTGCCAGCAGCTCCTCTCGGGGTCAGCCCCAGCATTTT
CASSSSRGQPQHF
>15|TRBJ1-4|NA|TRBD1|TRBV5-5
TGTGCCAGCAGCTTACCGGGACAGGGGCGTGAAAAACTGTTTTTT
CASSLPGQGREKLFF
>14|TRBJ1-6|NA|NA|TRBV10-3
TGTGCCATCAGTGTGAGACAGGAGAATTCACCCCTCCACTTT
CAISVRQENSPLHF
>18|TRBJ1-5|NA|NA|TRBV7-2
TGTGCCAGCAGCTTAGAGACCCCCGCGGACACTAGCAATCAGCCCCAGCATTTT
CASSLETPADTSNQPQHF
>14|TRBJ2-7|NA|TRBD1|TRBV30
TGTGCCTGGAGTAGCCGACAGGGTGGCCACGAGCAGTACTTC
CAWSSRQGGHEQYF